This paragraph reports one T cell receptor (beta chain). Germline values: CDR1 WNHNN, CDR2 SYGVQD (reference sequence). Trimming stripped 6 bases from V and 2 bases from J, with 14 bases between. The CDR3 consists of 15 residues. Only in-frame clones appear in the TCRdb table, and some are missing; sequencing was by immunoSEQ multiplex PCR. The sample comprises some 170,000 clones, approximately 80% of which are singletons, and about 7% rests with the top ten. The sample originates from a study of blood T cell repertoires in COVID-19. Study summary: Donors in the United States, Italy and Spain gave samples during acute or convalescent COVID-19. T cells, B-cell-depleted T cells, or PBMCs provided the cDNA or gDNA that served as material.

The gene calls are TRBV10-1 and TRBJ1-3; D is unclear. This sequence was found in a woman aged 40 to 50 with COVID-19, enrolled during active disease. Source material: peripheral blood. The CDR3 DNA reads TGCGCCAGCAGCGACCCGGGTCGGGCTGGAAACACCATATATTTT. As protein: CASSDPGRAGNTIYF.